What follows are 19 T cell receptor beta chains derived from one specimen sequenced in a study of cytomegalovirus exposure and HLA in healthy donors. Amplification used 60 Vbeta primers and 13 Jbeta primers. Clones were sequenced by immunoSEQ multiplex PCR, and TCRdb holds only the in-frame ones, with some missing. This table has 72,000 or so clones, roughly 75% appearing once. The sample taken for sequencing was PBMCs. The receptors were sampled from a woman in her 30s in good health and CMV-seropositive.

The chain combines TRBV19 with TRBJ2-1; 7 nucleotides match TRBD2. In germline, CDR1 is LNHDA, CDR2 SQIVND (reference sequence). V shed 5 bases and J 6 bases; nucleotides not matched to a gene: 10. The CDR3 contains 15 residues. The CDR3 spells CASSYLIGGSNEQFF. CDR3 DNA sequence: TGTGCCAGTAGTTACTTGATAGGCGGGAGCAATGAGCAGTTCTTC. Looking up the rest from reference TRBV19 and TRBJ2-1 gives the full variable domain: DGGITQSPKYLFRKEGQNVTLSCEQNLNHDAMYWYRQDPGQGLRLIYYSQIVNDFQKGDIAEGYSVSREKKESFPLTVTSAQKNPTAFYLCASSYLIGGSNEQFFGPGTRLTVL.

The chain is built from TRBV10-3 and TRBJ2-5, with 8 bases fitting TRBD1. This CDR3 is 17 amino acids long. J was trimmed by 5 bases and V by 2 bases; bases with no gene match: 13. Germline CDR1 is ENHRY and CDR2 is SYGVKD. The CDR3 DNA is TGTGCCATCAGTGAGCGGGGGCAGGGGGCATCCGGGGAGACCCAGTACTTC. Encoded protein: CAISERGQGASGETQYF.

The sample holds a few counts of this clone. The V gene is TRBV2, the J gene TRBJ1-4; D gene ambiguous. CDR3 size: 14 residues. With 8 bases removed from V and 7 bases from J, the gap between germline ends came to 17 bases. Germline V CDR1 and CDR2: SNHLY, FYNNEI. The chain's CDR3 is CASSLDRGVEKLFF. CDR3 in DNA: TGTGCCAGCTCACTTGACCGGGGAGTTGAAAAACTGTTTTTT.

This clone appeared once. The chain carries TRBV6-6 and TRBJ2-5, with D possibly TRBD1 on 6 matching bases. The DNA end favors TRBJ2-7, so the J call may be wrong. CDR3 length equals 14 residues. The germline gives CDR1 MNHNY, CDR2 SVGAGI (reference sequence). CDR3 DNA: TGTGCCAGCAAAACTGACAGGCCGAACTACGAGCAGTACTTC. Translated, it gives CASKTDRPNYEQYF.

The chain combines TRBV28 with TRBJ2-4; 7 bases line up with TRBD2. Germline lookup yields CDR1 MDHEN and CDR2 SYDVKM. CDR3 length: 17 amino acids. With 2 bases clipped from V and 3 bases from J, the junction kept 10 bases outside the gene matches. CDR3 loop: CASSLVSRGRDKNIQYF. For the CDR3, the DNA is TGTGCCAGCAGTTTAGTCTCTCGGGGGAGGGACAAAAACATTCAGTACTTC.

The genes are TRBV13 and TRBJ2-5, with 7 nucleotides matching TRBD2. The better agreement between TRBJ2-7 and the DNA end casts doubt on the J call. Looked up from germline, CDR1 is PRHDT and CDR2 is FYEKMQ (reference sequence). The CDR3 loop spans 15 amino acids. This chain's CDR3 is CASSPGGGLLYEQYF. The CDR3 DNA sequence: TGTGCCAGCAGCCCTGGGGGGGGACTTCTCTACGAGCAGTACTTC.

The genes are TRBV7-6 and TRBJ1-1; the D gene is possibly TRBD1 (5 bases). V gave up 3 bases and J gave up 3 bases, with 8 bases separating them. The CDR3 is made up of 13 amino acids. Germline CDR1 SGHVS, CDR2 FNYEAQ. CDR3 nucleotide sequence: TGTGCCAGCAGCTTTCGGGGGTACACTGAAGCTTTCTTT. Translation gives CASSFRGYTEAFF.

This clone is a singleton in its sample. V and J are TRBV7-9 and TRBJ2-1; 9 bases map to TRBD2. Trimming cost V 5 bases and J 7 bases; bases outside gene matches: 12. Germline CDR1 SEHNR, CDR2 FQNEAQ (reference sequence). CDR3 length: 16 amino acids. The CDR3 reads CASSRYEGLARNEQFF. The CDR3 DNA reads TGTGCCAGCAGCCGTTACGAGGGACTAGCTAGAAATGAGCAGTTCTTC.

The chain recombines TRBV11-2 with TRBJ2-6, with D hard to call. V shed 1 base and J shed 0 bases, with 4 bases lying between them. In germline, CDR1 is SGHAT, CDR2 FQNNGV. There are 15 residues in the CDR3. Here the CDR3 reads CASSLAVSGANVLTF. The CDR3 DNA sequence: TGTGCCAGCAGCTTAGCAGTCTCTGGGGCCAACGTCCTGACTTTC.

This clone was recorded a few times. CDR3 in DNA: TGTGCCAGCAGCTTAGACCGGGACATCCAGTTCTTC. Its translation is CASSLDRDIQFF. J is TRBJ2-1 and V is TRBV7-2, with TRBD1 as a possible D gene (6 bases). The CDR3 runs to 12 residues. Between the trimmed V and J ends, which lost 1 base and 13 bases, there was a span of 11 bases. The germline CDR1 and CDR2 sequences are SGHTA and FQGNSA.

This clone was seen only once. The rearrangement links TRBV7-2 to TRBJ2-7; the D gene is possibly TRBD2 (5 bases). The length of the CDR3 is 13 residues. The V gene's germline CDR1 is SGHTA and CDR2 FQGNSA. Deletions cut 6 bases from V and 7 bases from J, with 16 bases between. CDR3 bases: TGTGCCAGCAGGGTAACGCGGTCGGGAGAGCAGTACTTC. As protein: CASRVTRSGEQYF.

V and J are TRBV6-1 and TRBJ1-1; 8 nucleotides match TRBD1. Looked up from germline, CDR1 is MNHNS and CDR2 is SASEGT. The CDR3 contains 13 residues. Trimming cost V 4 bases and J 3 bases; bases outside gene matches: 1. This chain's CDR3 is CASSGQGYTEAFF. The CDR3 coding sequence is TGTGCCAGCAGTGGACAGGGGTACACTGAAGCTTTCTTT.

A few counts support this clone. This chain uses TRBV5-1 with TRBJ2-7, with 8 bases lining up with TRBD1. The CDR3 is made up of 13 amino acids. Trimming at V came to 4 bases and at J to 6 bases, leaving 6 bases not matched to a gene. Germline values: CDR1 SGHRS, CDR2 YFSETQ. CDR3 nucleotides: TGCGCCAGCAGCCCGGGACAGGTAGGCGAGCAGTACTTC. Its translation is CASSPGQVGEQYF.

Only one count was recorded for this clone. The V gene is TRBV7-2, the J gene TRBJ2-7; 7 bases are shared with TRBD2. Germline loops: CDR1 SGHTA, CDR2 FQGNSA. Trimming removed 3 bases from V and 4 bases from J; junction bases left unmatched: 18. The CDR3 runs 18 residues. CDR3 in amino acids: CASSFYPSSASGRYEQYF. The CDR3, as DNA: TGTGCCAGCAGCTTTTATCCATCATCGGCTAGCGGTCGGTACGAGCAGTACTTC.

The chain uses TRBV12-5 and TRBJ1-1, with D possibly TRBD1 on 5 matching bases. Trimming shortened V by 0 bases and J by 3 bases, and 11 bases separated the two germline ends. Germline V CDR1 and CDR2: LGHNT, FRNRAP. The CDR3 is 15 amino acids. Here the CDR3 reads CASGLVLVRDTEAFF. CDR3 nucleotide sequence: TGTGCTAGTGGTTTGGTACTGGTCAGGGACACTGAAGCTTTCTTT. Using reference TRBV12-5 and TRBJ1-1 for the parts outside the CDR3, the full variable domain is DARVTQTPRHKVTEMGQEVTMRCQPILGHNTVFWYRQTMMQGLELLAYFRNRAPLDDSGMPKDRFSAEMPDATLATLKIQPSEPRDSAVYFCASGLVLVRDTEAFFGQGTRLTVV.

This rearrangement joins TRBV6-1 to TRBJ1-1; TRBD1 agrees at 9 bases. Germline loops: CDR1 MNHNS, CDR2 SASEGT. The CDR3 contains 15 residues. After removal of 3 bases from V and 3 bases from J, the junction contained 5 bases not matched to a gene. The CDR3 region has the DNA TGTGCCAGCAGTGAGTACAGGGGGCGTCACACTGAAGCTTTCTTT. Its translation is CASSEYRGRHTEAFF.

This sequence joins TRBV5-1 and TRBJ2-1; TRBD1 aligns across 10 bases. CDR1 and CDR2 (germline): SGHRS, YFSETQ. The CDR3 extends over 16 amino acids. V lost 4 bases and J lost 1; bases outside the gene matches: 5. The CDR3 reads CASSLGTGASYNEQFF. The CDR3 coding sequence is TGCGCCAGCAGCCTGGGGACAGGGGCTTCCTACAATGAGCAGTTCTTC.

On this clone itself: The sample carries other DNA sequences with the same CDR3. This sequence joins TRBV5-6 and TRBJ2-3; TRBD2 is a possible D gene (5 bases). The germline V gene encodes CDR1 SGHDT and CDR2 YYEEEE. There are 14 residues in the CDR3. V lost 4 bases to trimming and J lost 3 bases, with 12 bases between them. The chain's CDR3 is CASSPEPGTDTQYF. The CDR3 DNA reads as TGTGCCAGCAGCCCTGAACCGGGGACAGATACGCAGTATTTT.

CDR3 nucleotide sequence: TGTGCCATCAGTGAGAGGACTAGCGGAGGGTCGAGGGGCTACAATGAGCAGTTCTTC. Translating gives CAISERTSGGSRGYNEQFF. This chain links TRBV10-3 with TRBJ2-1, with 10 bases identical to TRBD2. Germline values: CDR1 ENHRY, CDR2 SYGVKD. The trim removed 2 bases at V and 3 bases at J, leaving 13 bases unmatched. The CDR3 extends over 19 amino acids.